This T cell receptor beta chain was captured by sequencing in a study of T-cell reconstitution after alpha-beta-depleted transplantation in children. V was shortened by 1 base and J by 4 bases, with 7 bases between the two germline ends. The CDR3 totals 13 residues. From germline, CDR1 is MGHRA and CDR2 YSYEKL. Overall study findings and caveats: Once a year had passed after transplant, T-cell counts and diversity came mostly from newly produced T cells. Surviving recipient T cells and intrathymic progenitors accounted for some patients' high TCRbeta diversity at day 60.

This clonotype appeared a few times. What it binds is not known. The library targeted TCRbeta and was prepared with unique molecular identifiers. TCRdb used MiXCR to reprocess the PCR reads, holding one entry per CDR3 protein. The sample has around 300,000 distinct CDR3 sequences, about a quarter seen once; the top ten hold roughly 11%. The clonotype was recovered from a male patient between 5 and 17 years old who had a stem cell transplant for acute lymphoblastic leukemia, so the T cells may come from the graft donor. This sequence joins TRBV4-1 and TRBJ1-2; D unresolved. The sequencing used PBMCs, mostly from graft donor cells, collected 180 days after TCRalphabeta/CD19-depleted stem cell transplant. The CDR3 DNA is TGCGCCAGCAGCCAAGTCTATACCTATGGCTACACCTTC. As protein: CASSQVYTYGYTF.